This TCR beta chain was sequenced in a study of OX40 agonist ivuxolimab in advanced cancers. Overall study context: Participants averaged roughly 57 years of age (range roughly 23 to 80) and were less than 85% male.

Libraries were prepared by immunoSEQ multiplex PCR; TCRdb keeps only in-frame clonotypes and omits some of them. This sample carries some 41,000 clones, roughly 90% of them seen once, and the ten largest clones take about 0.6%. As concerns this clone: The target antigen is unknown.

Overall study results and limits: In general, CD8+ T cells held more expanded clones than CD4+ did, on average.

V shed 2 bases and J shed 3 bases, with 20 bases lying between them. The CDR3 has 17 residues. The V gene's germline CDR1 is LGHNA and CDR2 YNFKEQ. Here the sequenced sample was CD4+ or CD8+ T cells sorted from blood, taken in a trial of the OX40 agonist ivuxolimab. The gene calls are TRBV4-2 and TRBJ2-7, with D possibly called TRBD1 or TRBD2 (5 bases each). The source is an adult with an advanced solid tumor such as melanoma, head and neck, liver or kidney cancer. CDR3 in DNA: TGTGCCAGCAGCCAATCATACCGGGACCACCGGGTCTACGAGCAGTACTTC. Translating gives CASSQSYRDHRVYEQYF.